This is a list of T cell receptor beta chains from one sample in a study of blood T cell repertoires in COVID-19. Data came from immunoSEQ multiplex PCR; TCRdb stores just in-frame clones and leaves some out. The data hold about 270,000 clones, with about 90% observed a single time. The source material was peripheral blood. Source of these receptors: a woman aged 25 to 45 with COVID-19, enrolled during active disease. CDR3s include the opening cysteine and the closing phenylalanine or tryptophan.

CASSLGKGNEKLFF | TRBJ1-4 | TRBV4-1
CASSENRPRGSPPDTQYF | TRBJ2-3 | TRBV6-1
CASSSGLEGIYEQYF | TRBJ2-7 | TRBV7-9
CASTSEASGGWETQYF | TRBJ2-5 | TRBV5-1
CASSPRQGASQETQYF | TRBJ2-5 | TRBV18
CASSPWTSGAMYNEQFF | TRBJ2-1 | TRBV7-8
CASSRLIQGHEQYF | TRBJ2-7 | TRBV5-8
CASSPSQRNEQFF | TRBJ2-1 | TRBV4-1
CASSLVTPGGGPGLWPQYF | TRBJ2-5 | TRBV5-1
CASSLDHSDRGRSYEQYF | TRBJ2-7 | TRBV6-2/TRBV6-3
CASRVGSYNSPLHF | TRBJ1-6 | TRBV6-5
CASSRTPGVGQETQYF | TRBJ2-5 | TRBV27
CSVAGTGDQPQHF | TRBJ1-5 | TRBV29-1
CASSLAGGPEQYF | TRBJ2-7 | TRBV27
CASTLTGAGYYNEQFF | TRBJ2-1 | TRBV28
CATARQGPGELFF | TRBJ2-2 | TRBV19
CASSQGRGTDTQYF | TRBJ2-3 | TRBV4-2
CASSQSPGLTEQYF | TRBJ2-7 | TRBV4-2
CASRFLAGGFTDTQYF | TRBJ2-3 | TRBV5-6
CASKSNRAETQYF | TRBJ2-5 | TRBV19
CASKERRGAWNTGELFF | TRBJ2-2 | TRBV19
CASSSFTGSEQYF | TRBJ2-7 | TRBV6-5